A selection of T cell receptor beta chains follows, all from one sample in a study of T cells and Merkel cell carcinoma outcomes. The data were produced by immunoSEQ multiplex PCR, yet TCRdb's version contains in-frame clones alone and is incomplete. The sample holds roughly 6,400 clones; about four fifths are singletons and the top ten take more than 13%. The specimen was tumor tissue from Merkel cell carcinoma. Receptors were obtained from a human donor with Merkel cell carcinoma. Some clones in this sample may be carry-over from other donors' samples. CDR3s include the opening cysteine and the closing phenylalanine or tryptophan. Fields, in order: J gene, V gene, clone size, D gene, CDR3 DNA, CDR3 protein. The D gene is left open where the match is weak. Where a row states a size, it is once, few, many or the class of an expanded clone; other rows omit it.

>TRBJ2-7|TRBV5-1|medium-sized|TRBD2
TGCGCCAGCAGCCCGGGACTAGCGGTCTACGAGCAGTACTTC
CASSPGLAVYEQYF
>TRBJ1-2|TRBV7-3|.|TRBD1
TGTGCCAGCAGCCCCTCTACAGGGGGAGCACTCAACTATGGCTACACCTTC
CASSPSTGGALNYGYTF
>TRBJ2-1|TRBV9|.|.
TGTGCCAGCAGCGTAGCGGGATCTAACGATGAGCAGTTCTTC
CASSVAGSNDEQFF
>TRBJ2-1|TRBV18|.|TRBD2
TGTGCCAGCTGTAGTAGCGGGAGGGGTGAGCAGTTCTTC
CASCSSGRGEQFF
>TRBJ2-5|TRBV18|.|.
TGTGCCAGCTCACCCCTCGGAAAAGAGACCCAGTACTTC
CASSPLGKETQYF
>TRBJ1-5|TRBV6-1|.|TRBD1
TGTGCCAGCAGTGCACTACGACCGGGACAGAGCCATAGCAATCAGCCCCAGCATTTT
CASSALRPGQSHSNQPQHF
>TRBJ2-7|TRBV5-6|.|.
TGTGCCAGCAGCTTGGGAAGTTCCTACGAGCAGTACTTC
CASSLGSSYEQYF
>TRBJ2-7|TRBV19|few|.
TGTGCCAGTAGTATAGGTTCGGCGGTCCAAGAGCAGTACTTC
CASSIGSAVQEQYF
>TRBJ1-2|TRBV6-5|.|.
TGTGCCAGCAGGGGACTTAGCACTAACTATGGCTACACCTTC
CASRGLSTNYGYTF
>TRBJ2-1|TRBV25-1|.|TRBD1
TGTGCCAGCAGTGAACCAGACAGGGGTTTTGAGCAGTTCTTC
CASSEPDRGFEQFF
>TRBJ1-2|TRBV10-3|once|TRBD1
TGTGCCATCAGTGTAGGGACAGGCGCTTTGGATGGCTACACCTTC
CAISVGTGALDGYTF
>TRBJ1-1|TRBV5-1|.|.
TGCGCCAGCAGCTTGGGGGGCCCTACAGGGAGTCAGACTGAAGCTTTCTTT
CASSLGGPTGSQTEAFF
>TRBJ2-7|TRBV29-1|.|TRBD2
TGCAGCGTTGCGGCGGGAGTTCGTTACGAGCAGTACTTC
CSVAAGVRYEQYF
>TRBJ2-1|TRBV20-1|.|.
TGCAGTCCACAGGGTGCGAATGAGCAGTTCTTC
CSPQGANEQFF
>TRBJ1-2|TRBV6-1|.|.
TGTGCCAGCAGTGAAAGGGAGGGGAGAGGTGGCTACACCTTC
CASSEREGRGGYTF
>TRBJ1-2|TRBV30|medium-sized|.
TGTGCCTGGAGTGAAGTTCCTAACTATGGCTACACCTTC
CAWSEVPNYGYTF
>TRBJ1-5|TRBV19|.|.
TGTGCCAGTAGTAGGTGGGGGCAGAGCAATCAGCCCCAGCATTTT
CASSRWGQSNQPQHF
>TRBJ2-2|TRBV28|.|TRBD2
TGTGCCAGCAGTTACCCCGACGGTGGGACTAGCGTCTCCTCCGGGGAGCTGTTTTTT
CASSYPDGGTSVSSGELFF
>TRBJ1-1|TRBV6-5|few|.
TGTGCCAGCATTAACACAGGGAACACTGAAGCTTTCTTT
CASINTGNTEAFF
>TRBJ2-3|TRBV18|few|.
TGTGCCAGCTCACCCGGGTTTCTCCCCACAGATACGCAGTATTTT
CASSPGFLPTDTQYF
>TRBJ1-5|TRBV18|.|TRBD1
TGTGCCAGCTCACAGACAGGGTCCAGCAATCAGCCCCAGCATTTT
CASSQTGSSNQPQHF
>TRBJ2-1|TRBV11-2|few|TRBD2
TGTGCCAGCAGCTTAGATCCGCCTAGCGGGTACTACAATGAGCAGTTCTTC
CASSLDPPSGYYNEQFF
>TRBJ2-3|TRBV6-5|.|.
TGTGCCAGCAGTTACTCGTGGGTAGATACGCAGTATTTT
CASSYSWVDTQYF
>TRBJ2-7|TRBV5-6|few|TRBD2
TGTGCCAGCAGCTTCCTAGCGGGAGCCGGGGAGCAGTACTTC
CASSFLAGAGEQYF
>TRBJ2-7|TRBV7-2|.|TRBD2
TGTGCCAGCAGCTGGACTAGCGGGAGCTCCTACGAGCAGTACTTC
CASSWTSGSSYEQYF
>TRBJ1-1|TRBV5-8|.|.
TGTGCCAGCAGTCGGGACATCGGGGCGAACACTGAAGCTTTCTTT
CASSRDIGANTEAFF
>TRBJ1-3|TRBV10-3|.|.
TGTGCCATCAAGGCGGACTCTGGAAACACCATATATTTT
CAIKADSGNTIYF
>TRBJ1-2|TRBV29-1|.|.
TGCAGCGTTGGGGAGGGAAATGGCTACACCTTC
CSVGEGNGYTF
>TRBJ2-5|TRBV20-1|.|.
TGCAGTGCTAGAGGCGAGACCCAGTACTTC
CSARGETQYF
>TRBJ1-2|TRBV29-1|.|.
TGCAGTGTTGATATTGACACTCTAAGGGGTGGCTATACCTTC
CSVDIDTLRGGYTF
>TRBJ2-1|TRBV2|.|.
TGTGCCAGCAGGCCGGACTATAACAATGAGCAGTTCTTC
CASRPDYNNEQFF
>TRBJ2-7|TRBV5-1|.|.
TGCGCCAGCCGAAGGGAGAATTACGAGCAGTACTTC
CASRRENYEQYF
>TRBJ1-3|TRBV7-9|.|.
TGTGCCAGCAGGTCCTCTGGAAACACCATATATTTT
CASRSSGNTIYF
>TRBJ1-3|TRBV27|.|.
TGTGCCAGCAGTCGGGACCGCGGAAACACCATATATTTT
CASSRDRGNTIYF
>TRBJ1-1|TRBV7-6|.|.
TGTGCCAGCAGCTTAGACTCGACAGGACCCAACACTGAAGCTTTCTTT
CASSLDSTGPNTEAFF